This T cell receptor (beta chain) originates from a study of blood T cell repertoires in COVID-19. Study as a whole: Donors in the United States, Italy and Spain gave samples during acute or convalescent COVID-19. T cells, B-cell-depleted T cells, or PBMCs supplied cDNA or gDNA.

This CDR3 has 16 amino acids. V gave up 4 bases and J gave up 7 bases; unmatched junction bases: 9. CDR1 and CDR2 (germline): MGHDK, SYGVNS. Source study methods: Counts of nucleated cells, estimated from reference gene primer amplification, were obtained. Libraries were prepared by immunoSEQ multiplex PCR; TCRdb keeps only in-frame clonotypes and omits some of them. V and J calls and clone size follow that table, whereas D and trimming were derived from the DNA. The table shows 100,000 or so clones, with more than 90% occurring only once. Source material: peripheral blood. The V call is TRBV25-1, the J call TRBJ2-1, with 11 bases matching TRBD1. This sequence was found in a man aged 70-80 years with acute or convalescent COVID-19. Written as DNA, the CDR3 is TGTGCCAGCAGTGGGACCTGGGACAGGGGGGGGAATGAGCAGTTCTTC. It is translated as CASSGTWDRGGNEQFF.